A selection of T cell receptor beta chains follows, all from one sample in a study of identical twins. TCRdb analysed the 5' RACE reads with MiXCR anew, one entry per CDR3 protein. The data hold approximately 150,000 distinct CDR3 sequences, with around 3.4% observed a single time. The source material was memory T cells sorted from blood. Receptors were obtained from a man between 18 and 35 years old in good health. Both conserved end residues are part of each CDR3. Each record gives: V gene, clone size, J gene, D gene, CDR3 protein, CDR3 DNA. The D gene is left open where the match is weak. The listing skips clone size in some rows; elsewhere it reads once, few, many or a size class.

V: TRBV12-3/TRBV12-4
size: many
J: TRBJ2-5
D: TRBD2
CDR3: CASSLGGVVSQYF
DNA: TGTGCCAGCAGTTTGGGGGGGGTGGTGTCCCAGTACTTC

V: TRBV15
size: many
J: TRBJ2-2
D: TRBD1
CDR3: CATSRGQGYTGELFF
DNA: TGTGCCACCAGCAGAGGACAGGGTTACACCGGGGAGCTGTTTTTT

V: TRBV30
size: NA
J: TRBJ2-7
D: NA
CDR3: CAWTGRGSYEQYF
DNA: TGTGCCTGGACAGGGCGGGGCTCCTACGAGCAGTACTTC

V: TRBV20-1
size: many
J: TRBJ2-1
D: TRBD2
CDR3: CSARVGTSGGTHYNEQFF
DNA: TGCAGTGCTAGAGTCGGGACTAGCGGGGGAACCCACTACAATGAGCAGTTCTTC

V: TRBV19
size: many
J: TRBJ2-5
D: NA
CDR3: CASSTARGETQYF
DNA: TGTGCCAGTAGTACGGCTCGAGGGGAGACCCAGTACTTC

V: TRBV19
size: many
J: TRBJ2-4
D: TRBD1
CDR3: CASSSGQPAIQYF
DNA: TGTGCCAGTAGTTCGGGACAGCCTGCCATTCAGTACTTC

V: TRBV28
size: many
J: TRBJ2-3
D: NA
CDR3: CASNKLTDTQYF
DNA: TGTGCCAGCAACAAACTAACAGATACGCAGTATTTT

V: TRBV15
size: many
J: TRBJ2-1
D: NA
CDR3: CATSRARLSEQFF
DNA: TGTGCCACCAGCAGAGCCCGACTATCTGAGCAGTTCTTC

V: TRBV10-3
size: NA
J: TRBJ1-6
D: TRBD1
CDR3: CAISPGQGSSYNSPLHF
DNA: TGTGCCATCAGTCCGGGACAGGGAAGCTCCTATAATTCACCCCTCCACTTT

V: TRBV2
size: NA
J: TRBJ2-4
D: TRBD1
CDR3: CASRNRGMGIQYF
DNA: TGTGCCAGCAGGAACAGGGGAATGGGCATTCAGTACTTC

V: TRBV6-4
size: NA
J: TRBJ2-2
D: NA
CDR3: CASSDREDTGELFF
DNA: TGTGCCAGCAGTGACAGGGAGGACACCGGGGAGCTGTTTTTT